The 27 T cell receptor beta chains in this list originate from one sample, sequenced in a study of OX40 agonist ivuxolimab in advanced cancers. Repertoires were generated with immunoSEQ multiplex PCR, while TCRdb's copy carries only in-frame clones and drops some. The sample consists of under 25,000 clones, more than 70% of them appearing once. The sequencing here drew on CD4+ or CD8+ T cells sorted from blood, taken in a trial of the OX40 agonist ivuxolimab. The source of these receptors is an adult with an advanced solid tumor such as melanoma, head and neck, liver or kidney cancer.

This clone was seen a handful of times. V usage is TRBV5-1 and J usage is TRBJ1-4, with D uncertain. Trimming removed 3 bases at V and 0 bases at J, with 21 bases between. There are 19 residues in the CDR3. Germline V gene lookup returns CDR1 SGHRS and CDR2 YFSETQ. This CDR3 is CASSSQALLSQATNEKLFF. The CDR3 DNA follows: TGCGCCAGCAGCTCGCAGGCCTTATTATCTCAAGCAACTAATGAAAAACTGTTTTTT.

By share of the sample, this clone is medium-sized. The chain is built from TRBV4-1 and TRBJ2-6; no reliable D call. Germline values: CDR1 MGHRA, CDR2 YSYEKL. Trimming cost V 0 bases and J 8 bases, with 8 bases left between them. The CDR3 has 14 amino acids. CDR3 in DNA: TGCGCCAGCAGCCAAGATTGGGTGACCAACGTCCTGACTTTC. Translating it yields CASSQDWVTNVLTF.

There are a few counts of this clone. The rearrangement uses TRBV4-2 and TRBJ1-1; the match to TRBD1 covers 7 bases. This CDR3 region has 12 residues. Looked up from germline, CDR1 is LGHNA and CDR2 is YNFKEQ. J was trimmed by 8 bases and V by 4 bases; bases with no gene match: 4. Here the CDR3 DNA reads TGTGCCAGCAGCCCCGGGACAGCAGAAGCTTTCTTT. As protein: CASSPGTAEAFF.

The CDR3 bases are TGTGCCAGTAGCCCTTGGGGTAAGGGCAATCAGCCCCAGCATTTT. Translation: CASSPWGKGNQPQHF. The rearrangement links TRBV19 to TRBJ1-5; D is undetermined. This CDR3 is built from 15 residues. In germline, CDR1 is LNHDA, CDR2 SQIVND (reference sequence). The V end was cut by 6 bases, the J end by 2 bases, with 14 bases between. Complete variable domain (other parts from reference TRBV19 and TRBJ1-5): DGGITQSPKYLFRKEGQNVTLSCEQNLNHDAMYWYRQDPGQGLRLIYYSQIVNDFQKGDIAEGYSVSREKKESFPLTVTSAQKNPTAFYLCASSPWGKGNQPQHFGDGTRLSIL.

The chain has TRBV28 and TRBJ2-1; D possibly corresponds to TRBD2 (6 bases). This CDR3 comprises 17 residues. Germline assignment: CDR1 MDHEN and CDR2 SYDVKM. Trimming cost V 3 bases and J 0 bases, with 15 bases left between them. The CDR3 DNA sequence: TGTGCCAGCAGTTTCGAGACTTTGGAGGGCTCCTACAATGAGCAGTTCTTC. It is translated as CASSFETLEGSYNEQFF.

The rearrangement joins TRBV11-2 to TRBJ2-7, with D tentatively TRBD1 (6 bases). The CDR3 has 13 amino acids. With 3 bases removed from V and 3 bases from J, the gap between germline ends came to 9 bases. CDR1 and CDR2 from the germline V gene are SGHAT and FQNNGV. The CDR3 loop is CASSFGGNYEQYF. CDR3 nucleotide sequence: TGTGCCAGCAGCTTTGGGGGCAACTACGAGCAGTACTTC.

This clone was seen repeatedly, ten times or more. The chain is built from TRBV23-1 and TRBJ2-2; 7 bases line up with TRBD1. TRBV23-1 is sorted into the ORF group, with uncertain function. V shed 6 bases and J 3 bases; nucleotides not matched to a gene: 7. The CDR3 runs 15 residues. The CDR3 DNA reads TGCGCCAGCAGGCCTGACAGGGTCGACACCGGGGAGCTGTTTTTT. Amino acid sequence: CASRPDRVDTGELFF.

The genes are TRBV18 and TRBJ2-2; no firm D call. V lost 4 bases to trimming and J lost 2 bases, with 11 bases between them. The CDR3 contains 15 residues. Germline V CDR1 and CDR2: KGHSH, LQKENI. CDR3 residues: CASSLGRLNTGELFF. CDR3 nucleotides: TGTGCCAGCTCACTTGGACGGCTTAACACCGGGGAGCTGTTTTTT.

The J gene is TRBJ2-1, the V gene TRBV27; the D gene is possibly TRBD2 (6 bases). CDR1 and CDR2 (germline): MNHEY, SMNVEV (reference sequence). The length of the CDR3 is 16 residues. The germline V and J ends were trimmed by 5 bases and 10 bases, with 24 bases remaining between them. CDR3 loop: CASSGDAGPKTGEQFF. CDR3 DNA: TGTGCCAGCAGTGGGGATGCGGGGCCTAAAACGGGGGAGCAGTTCTTC.

Only a few counts were recorded for this clone. This sequence joins TRBV10-3 and TRBJ2-7, with 9 bases matching TRBD1. Per germline, CDR1 ENHRY and CDR2 SYGVKD. The CDR3 covers 15 residues. Germline trimming cut 1 base from V and 4 bases from J; bases unmatched to any gene: 5. CDR3 coding DNA: TGTGCCATCAGTGAGTTGGGACAGGGAGGATACGAGCAGTACTTC. Residues: CAISELGQGGYEQYF.

By share, this clone counts as medium-sized. DNA for the CDR3: TGTGCCAGTAGCCCATCCCCCAGGGCCAACACCGGGGAGCTGTTTTTT. Translated, it gives CASSPSPRANTGELFF. The V and J genes are TRBV19 and TRBJ2-2, with a possible D match to TRBD1 (5 bases). Trimming took 6 bases from V and 2 from J, leaving 16 bases between them. Germline-derived CDR1 and CDR2 are LNHDA and SQIVND (reference sequence). The CDR3 loop spans 16 amino acids.

V is TRBV4-3 and J is TRBJ2-5; D perhaps matches TRBD2 (5 bases). The CDR3 runs to 15 residues. Germline V gene sequence: CDR1 LGHNA, CDR2 YSLEER. Trimming pared 0 bases from V and 5 bases from J, leaving 13 bases between. The CDR3, as DNA: TGCGCCAGCAGCCAAGATGTGGGTTCGGGGGAGACCCAGTACTTC. Translation: CASSQDVGSGETQYF.

In this sample, this clone turned up a few times. The chain combines TRBV10-1 with TRBJ2-2, with D perhaps TRBD2 (6 bases). V was pared by 4 bases and J by 6 bases, with 6 bases between. The CDR3 runs to 12 residues. Germline V lookup: CDR1 WNHNN, CDR2 SYGVQD (reference sequence). The CDR3 sequence: CASSGEAGELFF. The DNA of the CDR3 is TGCGCCAGCAGTGGGGAGGCCGGGGAGCTGTTTTTT.

V and J are TRBV10-3 and TRBJ1-5; D call uncertain. The CDR3 has 18 residues. CDR1 is ENHRY and CDR2 is SYGVKD in the germline V gene. Deletions cut 0 bases from V and 4 bases from J, with 19 bases between. DNA of the CDR3: TGTGCCATCAGTGAGTCTGATAGGGTACAAGTCGGGAATCAGCCCCAGCATTTT. Encoded protein: CAISESDRVQVGNQPQHF.

This clone came up once. The chain is built from TRBV29-1 and TRBJ1-4; tentative D call: TRBD1 (5 bases). V gave up 2 bases and J gave up 4 bases, with 14 bases separating them. This CDR3 contains 15 residues. Per the germline V gene, CDR1 is SQVTM and CDR2 is ANQGSEA. The CDR3: CSVENQQGDNEKLFF. CDR3 sequence (DNA): TGCAGCGTTGAAAACCAGCAAGGGGATAATGAAAAACTGTTTTTT.

V gene TRBV6-1 combines with J gene TRBJ1-2; TRBD1 agrees at 9 bases. The CDR3 loop spans 14 amino acids. The trim removed 6 bases at V and 4 bases at J, leaving 6 bases unmatched. CDR1 is MNHNS, CDR2 SASEGT, per germline. CDR3 DNA: TGTGCCAGCAGACCCGGGACAGGGAGCTATGGCTACACCTTC. Amino acid sequence: CASRPGTGSYGYTF.

The gene calls are TRBV27 and TRBJ2-1, with a tentative D call TRBD1 (5 bases). Trimming stripped 8 bases from V and 1 base from J, with 12 bases between. Germline V gene data show CDR1 as MNHEY and CDR2 as SMNVEV (reference sequence). The CDR3 contains 14 residues. The CDR3 here is CASGADVSYNEQFF. For the CDR3, the DNA is TGTGCCAGCGGGGCGGACGTATCCTACAATGAGCAGTTCTTC.

With respect to this clone: Its ends do not fully match the called genes, so a read error is possible. The J gene is TRBJ1-2, the V gene TRBV10-3, with 8 bases fitting TRBD1. Germline CDR1 and CDR2: ENHRY and SYGVKD. CDR3 size: 15 residues. The CDR3 loop reads CASSTRTGRAYGYTF. The DNA of the CDR3 is TGTGCCAGCAGTACCCGGACAGGGAGGGCCTATGGCTACACCTTC.

This clone was detected once. This same CDR3 is encoded by further DNA sequences in the sample. The chain is built from TRBV7-8 and TRBJ1-2; 7 bases fit TRBD1. The CDR3 runs 17 residues. V was clipped by 1 base and J by 6 bases; unmatched bases: 14. Germline loops: CDR1 SGHVS, CDR2 FQNEAQ. The CDR3 nucleotides read TGTGCCAGCAGCTTAGGGATAGGGGCAGGGGGGGAAGATGGCTACACCTTC. Translation: CASSLGIGAGGEDGYTF. Based on the CDR3 plus reference TRBV7-8 and TRBJ1-2, the full variable domain is GAGVSQSPRYKVAKRGQDVALRCDPISGHVSLFWYQQALGQGPEFLTYFQNEAQLDKSGLPSDRFFAERPEGSVSTLKIQRTQQEDSAVYLCASSLGIGAGGEDGYTFGSGTRLTVV.

The chain links TRBV19 to TRBJ2-7; D remains ambiguous. Per the germline V gene, CDR1 is LNHDA and CDR2 is SQIVND (reference sequence). Trimming left V 5 bases short and J 2 bases short, with 10 bases between. The CDR3 is 13 amino acids. CDR3 in DNA: TGTGCCAGTAGTTACACTGAAACCTACGAGCAGTACTTC. It codes for CASSYTETYEQYF.

This sequence joins TRBV5-1 and TRBJ2-7; 8 nucleotides align to TRBD2. With V trimmed by 4 bases and J by 1 base, 16 bases remained unmatched. Germline V gene lookup returns CDR1 SGHRS and CDR2 YFSETQ. This CDR3 region has 18 residues. The CDR3 DNA follows: TGCGCCAGCAGCCCCGGGACTAGGGGTCCCCAACCTTCCTACGAGCAGTACTTC. Amino acid sequence: CASSPGTRGPQPSYEQYF.

The chain combines TRBV11-2 with TRBJ2-1; D gene uncertain. The CDR3 is 13 residues long. Germline lookup yields CDR1 SGHAT and CDR2 FQNNGV. V was cut by 0 bases and J by 2 bases, with 2 bases left in between. Here the CDR3 reads CASSLEAYNEQFF. The CDR3, as DNA: TGTGCCAGCAGCTTAGAGGCCTACAATGAGCAGTTCTTC.

This rearrangement joins TRBV7-2 to TRBJ2-7; 8 bases are a match to TRBD2. This CDR3 is 14 amino acids long. Germline assignment: CDR1 SGHTA and CDR2 FQGNSA. Losses at the gene ends were 5 bases for V and 4 bases for J; bases not matched to a gene: 7. The CDR3, as DNA: TGTGCCAGCAGCATAACTAGCGGTCTTTACGAGCAGTACTTC. This translates into CASSITSGLYEQYF.

The chain carries TRBV4-1 and TRBJ2-1; D gene uncertain. CDR3 length: 11 residues. V lost 1 base, J lost 8 bases, and 3 bases lay in between. CDR1 and CDR2 from the germline V gene are MGHRA and YSYEKL. CDR3 DNA: TGCGCCAGCAGCCAAGGAGATGAGCAGTTCTTC. Translation: CASSQGDEQFF.

V gene TRBV11-2 combines with J gene TRBJ1-2; maybe TRBD1 (5 bases). V lost 1 base, J lost 0 bases, and 6 bases lay in between. This CDR3 spans 14 amino acids. From germline, CDR1 is SGHAT and CDR2 FQNNGV. As DNA, the CDR3 is TGTGCCAGCAGCTTAGTGGGGGCTAACTATGGCTACACCTTC. Encoded protein: CASSLVGANYGYTF.

This clone was counted a few times. The J gene is TRBJ2-2, the V gene TRBV7-6, with D possibly being TRBD2 (6 bases). This CDR3 has 17 residues. Germline CDR1 SGHVS, CDR2 FNYEAQ. V was trimmed by 0 bases and J by 4 bases, leaving 15 bases between them. CDR3 amino acids: CASSLATGVHGTGELFF. CDR3 bases: TGTGCCAGCAGCTTAGCGACGGGAGTTCATGGCACCGGGGAGCTGTTTTTT. The complete variable domain, with remaining parts taken from reference TRBV7-6 and TRBJ2-2, reads GAGVSQSPRYKVTKRGQDVALRCDPISGHVSLYWYRQALGQGPEFLTYFNYEAQQDKSGLPNDRFSAERPEGSISTLTIQRTEQRDSAMYRCASSLATGVHGTGELFFGEGSRLTVL.

The chain employs TRBV9 and TRBJ1-4; perhaps TRBD1 as D (5 bases). The CDR3 is 15 amino acids. Germline CDR1 reads SGDLS; CDR2 reads YYNGEE. V was clipped by 3 bases and J by 4 bases, with 13 bases between them. CDR3 nucleotides: TGTGCCAGCAGCGAGGGGACGGATCATAATGAAAAACTGTTTTTT. It is translated as CASSEGTDHNEKLFF.